These T cell receptor beta chains were read from a single sample in a study of shared clonotypes between healthy human individuals. TCRdb's table, derived via immunoSEQ multiplex PCR, lists solely in-frame clones and lacks some. The sample consists of some 470,000 clones, over 60% of them appearing once. The sequenced sample consisted of PBMCs. The receptors were sampled from a woman aged 35 to 49 in good health. Some clones in this sample may be carry-over from other donors' samples. CDR3s include the opening cysteine and the closing phenylalanine or tryptophan. Fields, in order: J gene, clone size, D gene, V gene, CDR3 DNA, CDR3 protein. The D gene is left open where the match is weak. Expanded clones get a size class; other rows say once, few or many, or leave the size out.

TRBJ2-3	NA	NA	TRBV4-2	TGTGCCAGCAGCCAAGATCTGGCAGATACGCAGTATTTT	CASSQDLADTQYF
TRBJ2-1	NA	TRBD2	TRBV7-3	TGTGCCAGCAGCTTTCGGCTAGCGGGAGAGGATGAGCAGTTCTTC	CASSFRLAGEDEQFF
TRBJ2-7	NA	NA	TRBV28	TGTGCCAGCAGTTTCAACAGCGGATCCTACGAGCAGTACTTC	CASSFNSGSYEQYF
TRBJ2-7	NA	NA	TRBV30	TGTGCCTGGAGTGTAAAGGCAGGCGACGAGCAGTACTTC	CAWSVKAGDEQYF
TRBJ2-3	NA	NA	TRBV11-1	TGTGCCAGCAGCTTACCGGGAGCAGATACGCAGTATTTT	CASSLPGADTQYF
TRBJ2-2	NA	TRBD1	TRBV19	TGTGCCAGTAGTCCAGGGGGCCCTGCGAACACCGGGGAGCTGTTTTTT	CASSPGGPANTGELFF
TRBJ1-1	once	NA	TRBV11-2	TGTGCCAGCAGCCGGGAACGCACTGAAGCTTTCTTT	CASSRERTEAFF
TRBJ2-3	few	NA	TRBV9	TGTGCCAGCAGCCCCCTTTGGATTCTGGGTGGTGATACGCAGTATTTT	CASSPLWILGGDTQYF
TRBJ2-3	NA	TRBD2	TRBV2	TGTGCCAGCAGTTGGACTAGCGGGAGGGGTCCAGATACGCAGTATTTT	CASSWTSGRGPDTQYF
TRBJ2-1	NA	NA	TRBV30	TGTGCCTGGAGTGGCTCCCGCGACAATGAGCAGTTCTTC	CAWSGSRDNEQFF
TRBJ1-1	NA	NA	TRBV6-5	TGTGCCAGCAGTGGCCGTCTTAACACTGAAGCTTTCTTT	CASSGRLNTEAFF
TRBJ2-3	NA	TRBD2	TRBV5-6	TGTGCCAGCAGCACCAGCGGGGGTACGCAGTATTTT	CASSTSGGTQYF
TRBJ2-7	few	NA	TRBV5-1	TGCGCCAGCAGCTTGGGGAAGTCCCCCATCCGAAGGGGTTACGAGCAGTACTTC	CASSLGKSPIRRGYEQYF
TRBJ1-1	NA	NA	TRBV4-1	TGCGCCAGCAGCCAAGATCAACATCGAGGGACTGAAGCTTTCTTT	CASSQDQHRGTEAFF
TRBJ2-7	NA	NA	TRBV27	TGTGCCAGCAGCCGTTGGGGGGTTACCTACGAGCAGTACTTC	CASSRWGVTYEQYF
TRBJ2-3	once	NA	TRBV9	TGTGCCAGCAGCGTAGGGGGGCAGACCACAGATACGCAGTATTTT	CASSVGGQTTDTQYF
TRBJ1-5	once	NA	TRBV6-4	TGTGCCGTGGCAGGCCAGCCCCAGCATTTT	CAVAGQPQHF
TRBJ2-1	NA	TRBD2	TRBV19	TGTGCCAGTAGTATCCGTGCGGGAGGGAACCTTGAGCAGTTCTTC	CASSIRAGGNLEQFF
TRBJ2-7	many	NA	TRBV28	TGTGCCACCCTCTCCCGACCGCGGTACGAGCAGTACTTC	CATLSRPRYEQYF
TRBJ2-1	NA	TRBD2	TRBV5-1	TGCGCCAGCAGCTCTACCGGGACTAGCGGGAGTGGTGAGCAGTTCTTC	CASSSTGTSGSGEQFF
TRBJ1-1	NA	NA	TRBV10-3	TGTGCCATCAGTGAGTCGATGGGGGGAAGGACTGAAGCTTTCTTT	CAISESMGGRTEAFF
TRBJ2-7	NA	TRBD2	TRBV7-9	TGTGCCAGCAGCTTGAGCGGGGCGCAAAACTACGAGCAGTACTTC	CASSLSGAQNYEQYF
TRBJ1-2	NA	TRBD1	TRBV29-1	TGCAGCGTTAAGGACAGGGGCCGCTTTGGCTACACCTTC	CSVKDRGRFGYTF
TRBJ1-1	few	NA	TRBV7-9	TGTGCCAGCAGCTTTACAAAAGACACTGAAGCTTTCTTT	CASSFTKDTEAFF
TRBJ1-2	NA	TRBD1	TRBV7-8	TGTGCCAGCAGCGATAGGGGGCGGGTTCGTGGCTACACCTTC	CASSDRGRVRGYTF
TRBJ2-2	NA	NA	TRBV29-1	TGCAGCGTTGTCAGGGGCCCGACGAACACCGGGGAGCTGTTTTTT	CSVVRGPTNTGELFF
TRBJ2-7	NA	NA	TRBV2	TGTGCCAGCAGAGTCACTTCCTACGAGCAGTACTTC	CASRVTSYEQYF
TRBJ2-2	NA	NA	TRBV27	TGTGCCAGCAGTTTCCGACAGCCGGCCGGGGAGCTGTTTTTT	CASSFRQPAGELFF
TRBJ1-1	NA	NA	TRBV7-8	TGTGCCAGCAGCTTAGGGGACATATTCATGAACACTGAAGCTTTCTTT	CASSLGDIFMNTEAFF
TRBJ2-5	NA	TRBD2	TRBV27	TGTGCCAGCGGCCCGGGACTAGCGGGGGACCTAAGGTACTTC	CASGPGLAGDLRYF
TRBJ2-5	NA	NA	TRBV9	TGTGCCAGCAGCGTATCACGGGAGCCCCAAGAGACCCAGTACTTC	CASSVSREPQETQYF
TRBJ1-5	NA	TRBD1	TRBV2	TGTGCCAGCAGTTCGTTCCGAGGACAGGGCAATCAGCCCCAGCATTTT	CASSSFRGQGNQPQHF